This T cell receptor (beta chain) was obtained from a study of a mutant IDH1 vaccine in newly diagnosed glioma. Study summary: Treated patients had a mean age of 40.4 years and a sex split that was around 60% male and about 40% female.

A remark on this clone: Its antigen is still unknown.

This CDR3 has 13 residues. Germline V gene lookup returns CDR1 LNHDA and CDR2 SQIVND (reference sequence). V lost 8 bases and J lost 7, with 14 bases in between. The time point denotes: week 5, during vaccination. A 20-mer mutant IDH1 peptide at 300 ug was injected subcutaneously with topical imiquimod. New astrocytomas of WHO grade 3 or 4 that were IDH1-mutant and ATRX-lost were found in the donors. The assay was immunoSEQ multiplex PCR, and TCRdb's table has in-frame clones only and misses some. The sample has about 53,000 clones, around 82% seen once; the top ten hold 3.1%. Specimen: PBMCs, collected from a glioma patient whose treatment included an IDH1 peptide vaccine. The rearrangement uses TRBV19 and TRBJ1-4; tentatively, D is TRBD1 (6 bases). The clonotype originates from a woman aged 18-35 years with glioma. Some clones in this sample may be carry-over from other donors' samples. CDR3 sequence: CASGGGGFEKLFF. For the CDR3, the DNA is TGTGCCAGTGGTGGGGGCGGGTTTGAAAAACTGTTTTTT.